The T cell receptor beta chain under discussion was sequenced for a study of shared T cell receptors in the human thymus. Profiled with immunoSEQ multiplex PCR; TCRdb holds only in-frame clones, not every one. This table has 700,000 or so clones, over 75% appearing once. The CDR3 is made up of 13 amino acids. CDR1 and CDR2 from the germline V gene are MNHEY and SVGAGI. Deletions cut 6 bases from V and 3 bases from J, with 9 bases between. These data were likewise used in another study, on human thymus T cells. As that study records: Resected material from corrective heart surgery provided the thymus tissue analysed. Apparent skewing of V and J gene usage characterized both thymic and blood repertoires. Related work showed strongly overlapping thymic repertoires across unrelated individuals.

The origin of this receptor is a girl in the first two years of life with a congenital heart defect. The V and J genes are TRBV6-5 and TRBJ1-3; D unresolved. Material: thymocytes. The CDR3 DNA is TGTGCCAGCAGCCGGGGAGGTGGAAACACCATATATTTT. It encodes CASSRGGGNTIYF.